This T cell receptor beta chain was found in a study of T-cell reconstitution after alpha-beta-depleted transplantation in children. This clonotype has more than one count but fewer than ten. This CDR3 is built from 14 residues. The germline V and J ends were trimmed by 2 bases and 5 bases, with 12 bases remaining between them. CDR1 is MNHNS, CDR2 SASEGT, per germline. The TCRbeta library incorporated unique molecular identifiers. TCRdb independently ran MiXCR on the PCR reads; one entry per CDR3 protein. The sample has fewer than 550,000 distinct CDR3 sequences, about a tenth seen once; the top ten hold over 4.5%.

V usage is TRBV6-1 and J usage is TRBJ1-1; TRBD1 might be the D (5 bases). This sequence originates from a human donor who donated a stem cell graft to a child with acute myeloid leukemia. The material was PBMCs from the stem cell graft donor, obtained from the stem cell graft. CDR3: CASSELGTLTEAFF. CDR3 bases: TGTGCCAGCAGTGAATTAGGGACGTTAACTGAAGCTTTCTTT.